These 25 T cell receptor beta chains share one sample of origin, sequenced in a study of T cell changes during pregnancy in multiple sclerosis. Libraries were prepared by immunoSEQ multiplex PCR; TCRdb keeps only in-frame clonotypes and omits some of them. This sample has around 100,000 clones, with almost 95% found just once. The input for sequencing was peripheral blood, taken before pregnancy. The receptor source for this set is a female donor with multiple sclerosis, enrolled in a pregnancy study.

J is TRBJ2-7 and V is TRBV25-1; 12 bases are a match to TRBD1. CDR3 length: 15 amino acids. V dropped 5 bases and J dropped 4; count of bases not matched to a gene: 6. Germline V gives CDR1 MGHDK, CDR2 SYGVNS. CDR3 in DNA: TGTGCCAGCAGTCCCCCGGGACAGGGGGCGTACGAGCAGTACTTC. Its translation: CASSPPGQGAYEQYF.

The chain has TRBV2 and TRBJ1-2; 7 bases map to TRBD1. CDR1 and CDR2 from the germline V gene are SNHLY and FYNNEI. V shed 5 bases and J 8 bases; nucleotides not matched to a gene: 5. The CDR3 length is 12 residues. The CDR3 DNA reads as TGTGCCAGCAGTACAGGGGAGCGCGGCTACACCTTC. It is translated as CASSTGERGYTF.

The chain uses TRBV23-1 and TRBJ1-2, with a weak D call TRBD1 (6 bases). TRBV23-1 falls under the ORF class, with uncertain function. Trimming stripped 8 bases from V and 4 bases from J, with 14 bases between. The CDR3 is 13 residues long. The CDR3 spells CASRLTGIYGYTF. In DNA form, the CDR3 reads TGCGCCAGCCGTTTAACAGGGATCTATGGCTACACCTTC.

The rearrangement joins TRBV19 to TRBJ2-5; no definite D call. Per the germline V gene, CDR1 is LNHDA and CDR2 is SQIVND (reference sequence). The V and J ends lost 5 bases and 6 bases respectively, with 7 bases between them. This CDR3 contains 11 residues. The CDR3 protein is CASSSLQTQYF. As DNA, the CDR3 is TGTGCCAGTAGTTCACTCCAGACCCAGTACTTC.

The chain combines TRBV7-8 with TRBJ1-1, with TRBD1 matching over 7 bases. The ends lost 5 bases at V and 4 bases at J; junction bases unmatched: 10. The CDR3 spans 15 residues. Germline V CDR1 and CDR2: SGHVS, FQNEAQ. CDR3 in amino acids: CASSALTGVGTEAFF. The CDR3 nucleotides read TGTGCCAGCAGCGCCCTTACAGGGGTCGGCACTGAAGCTTTCTTT.

The V call is TRBV9, the J call TRBJ2-3, with TRBD2 as a possible D gene (6 bases). Looked up from germline, CDR1 is SGDLS and CDR2 is YYNGEE. The CDR3 has 18 amino acids. V was clipped by 3 bases and J by 4 bases, with 24 bases between them. CDR3 loop: CASSAPLPGLSGADTQYF. The CDR3 DNA reads TGTGCCAGCAGCGCTCCCCTCCCCGGACTAAGTGGCGCAGATACGCAGTATTTT.

The chain joins TRBV29-1 to TRBJ1-1, with 7 nucleotides matching TRBD1. V shed 4 bases, J shed 6 bases, and the junction held 5 bases outside the gene matches. Looked up from germline, CDR1 is SQVTM and CDR2 is ANQGSEA. This CDR3 has 12 residues. CDR3 sequence reads: CSVADRAAEAFF. The CDR3 DNA follows: TGCAGCGTTGCTGACAGGGCGGCTGAAGCTTTCTTT. Complete variable domain (other parts from reference TRBV29-1 and TRBJ1-1): SAVISQKPSRDICQRGTSLTIQCQVDSQVTMMFWYRQQPGQSLTLIATANQGSEATYESGFVIDKFPISRPNLTFSTLTVSNMSPEDSSIYLCSVADRAAEAFFGQGTRLTVV.

The J gene is TRBJ2-1, the V gene TRBV7-9, with a tentative D call TRBD2 (5 bases). This CDR3 is built from 17 residues. CDR1 SEHNR and CDR2 FQNEAQ come from the germline V gene (reference sequence). The V end was cut by 6 bases, the J end by 7 bases, with 25 bases between. The CDR3 nucleotides read TGTGCCAGCAGTCGCCAGGTATCGCTAGCAGTCTTAAATGAGCAGTTCTTC. Protein sequence: CASSRQVSLAVLNEQFF.

The chain employs TRBV5-4 and TRBJ2-3; the match to TRBD2 covers 8 bases. V gave up 0 bases and J gave up 1 base; unmatched junction bases: 1. The CDR3 runs to 15 residues. CDR1 is SGHNT, CDR2 YYREEE, per germline (reference sequence). CDR3 in DNA: TGTGCCAGCAGCTTGGTTAGCGGGGGCACAGATACGCAGTATTTT. It encodes CASSLVSGGTDTQYF.

V gene TRBV9 combines with J gene TRBJ1-2, with D maybe TRBD1 (6 bases). The CDR3 sequence is 14 residues long. V dropped 2 bases and J dropped 7 bases, with 15 bases sitting between them. Germline values: CDR1 SGDLS, CDR2 YYNGEE. In nucleotides, the CDR3 is TGTGCCAGCAGCGTTGAACAGGGAGAGGGTGGCTACACCTTC. It yields the protein CASSVEQGEGGYTF.

The chain uses TRBV10-1 and TRBJ1-4; D not resolved. Germline V CDR1 and CDR2: WNHNN, SYGVQD (reference sequence). The ends were cut back, 3 bases at V and 5 bases at J, with 16 bases in the middle. This CDR3 is built from 16 residues. CDR3 protein: CASSDPRHGSNEKLFF. The CDR3 region has the DNA TGCGCCAGCAGTGACCCCCGACATGGTTCAAATGAAAAACTGTTTTTT.

V and J are TRBV11-3 and TRBJ1-1; D possibly corresponds to TRBD1 (6 bases). The CDR3 contains 14 residues. V shed 0 bases and J shed 4 bases, with 9 bases lying between them. CDR1 and CDR2 (germline): SGHNT, YENEEA. CDR3 in DNA: TGTGCCAGCAGCTTAGAAACAGGGAGCACTGAAGCTTTCTTT. Translation gives CASSLETGSTEAFF.

In DNA form, the CDR3 reads TGCGCCAGCAGTGTCAGAGGCGAGCAGTACTTC. Its protein product is CASSVRGEQYF. The chain has TRBV10-1 and TRBJ2-7, with D unresolved. V lost 4 bases and J 6 bases, leaving 7 bases between the germline ends. Germline CDR1 WNHNN, CDR2 SYGVQD (reference sequence). This CDR3 contains 11 residues.

This chain uses TRBV25-1 with TRBJ1-1; D possibly corresponds to TRBD1 (5 bases). Germline V lookup: CDR1 MGHDK, CDR2 SYGVNS. Trimming removed 10 bases from V and 4 bases from J, with 16 bases in between. The CDR3 is made up of 13 amino acids. CDR3 sequence: CAIRASEGTEAFF. The CDR3 nucleotides read TGTGCCATCAGGGCCTCTGAGGGCACTGAAGCTTTCTTT.

The CDR3, as DNA: TGTGCCAGCAGTATCATAGCGGGAGGGGGGACCGGGGAGCTGTTTTTT. This encodes CASSIIAGGGTGELFF. The gene calls are TRBV27 and TRBJ2-2, with TRBD2 identical over 11 bases. CDR1 is MNHEY, CDR2 SMNVEV, per germline (reference sequence). The CDR3 is made up of 16 amino acids. With 5 bases clipped from V and 5 bases from J, the junction kept 7 bases outside the gene matches.

The J gene is TRBJ1-1, the V gene TRBV28; possibly TRBD1 for D (5 bases). The CDR3 spans 14 residues. The germline V and J ends were trimmed by 5 bases and 3 bases, with 13 bases remaining between them. Germline V CDR1 and CDR2: MDHEN, SYDVKM. CDR3 sequence (DNA): TGTGCCAGCAGTGGCCCGGGGGGTGACACTGAAGCTTTCTTT. It is translated as CASSGPGGDTEAFF.

The genes are TRBV18 and TRBJ1-3; 7 bases map to TRBD1. With 2 bases clipped from V and 5 bases from J, the junction kept 3 bases outside the gene matches. The CDR3 extends over 14 amino acids. CDR1 and CDR2 from the germline V gene are KGHSH and LQKENI. The CDR3, as DNA: TGTGCCAGCTCACCAGGAGGGGGCCGAAACACCATATATTTT. This sequence encodes CASSPGGGRNTIYF.

This chain links TRBV5-6 with TRBJ1-2, with 7 bases lining up with TRBD1. Trimming at V came to 4 bases and at J to 3 bases, leaving 9 bases not matched to a gene. The CDR3 length is 15 residues. The germline gives CDR1 SGHDT, CDR2 YYEEEE. CDR3 nucleotide sequence: TGTGCCAGCAGCCTAAGGGGGCGCCGGGACTATGGCTACACCTTC. Protein: CASSLRGRRDYGYTF.

The chain couples TRBV29-1 to TRBJ2-7, with 7 bases lining up with TRBD2. Germline V gene data show CDR1 as SQVTM and CDR2 as ANQGSEA. V lost 3 bases, J lost 4 bases, and 9 bases stayed unmatched. The CDR3 contains 14 residues. The CDR3 sequence: CSVDRGGRGYEQYF. CDR3 coding DNA: TGCAGCGTTGATAGAGGCGGGAGAGGGTACGAGCAGTACTTC.

The chain employs TRBV4-1 and TRBJ1-5, with D possibly being TRBD1 (6 bases). The V end was cut by 0 bases, the J end by 8 bases, with 14 bases between. Germline V gives CDR1 MGHRA, CDR2 YSYEKL. The CDR3 length is 15 residues. CDR3 region: CASSQDGTGFEPQHF. The CDR3 nucleotides are TGCGCCAGCAGCCAAGATGGAACAGGGTTTGAGCCCCAGCATTTT.

This chain joins TRBV30 and TRBJ1-5; 8 positions match TRBD1. The germline V gene encodes CDR1 GTSNPN and CDR2 SVGIG (reference sequence). V dropped 1 base and J dropped 0; count of bases not matched to a gene: 5. The length of the CDR3 is 16 residues. In DNA form, the CDR3 reads TGTGCCTGGAGTGACAGGGGGGGGGTTAGCAATCAGCCCCAGCATTTT. It specifies CAWSDRGGVSNQPQHF.

The V call is TRBV30, the J call TRBJ1-4; D gene ambiguous. The CDR3 has 12 residues. The ends were cut back, 3 bases at V and 10 bases at J, with 12 bases in the middle. CDR1 is GTSNPN, CDR2 SVGIG, per germline (reference sequence). The CDR3 reads CAWRDGGGKLFF. CDR3 sequence (DNA): TGTGCCTGGAGGGACGGAGGAGGAAAACTGTTTTTT.

The chain employs TRBV10-2 and TRBJ2-7; 7 nucleotides agree with TRBD1. The CDR3 contains 14 residues. V shed 5 bases and J 6 bases; nucleotides not matched to a gene: 10. CDR1 WSHSY and CDR2 SAAADI come from the germline V gene. The CDR3 is CASSPDRERFEQYF. CDR3 bases: TGCGCCAGCAGTCCAGACAGGGAACGGTTCGAGCAGTACTTC.

The rearrangement links TRBV6-5 to TRBJ2-7, with 7 bases lining up with TRBD2. After removal of 7 bases from V and 3 bases from J, the junction contained 12 bases not matched to a gene. The CDR3 has 15 amino acids. CDR1 is MNHEY and CDR2 is SVGAGI in the germline V gene. The CDR3 DNA reads TGTGCCAGCAACAAGGGCGAGGGGACTATCTACGAGCAGTACTTC. The encoded protein is CASNKGEGTIYEQYF.

The V gene is TRBV11-2, the J gene TRBJ2-3; unclear D gene. The CDR3 totals 14 residues. The ends were cut back, 0 bases at V and 6 bases at J, with 10 bases in the middle. Germline V gene sequence: CDR1 SGHAT, CDR2 FQNNGV. CDR3 sequence (DNA): TGTGCCAGCAGCTTAGACACTCTGAGGGATACGCAGTATTTT. It codes for CASSLDTLRDTQYF.